The clone carrying this T cell receptor (beta chain) has only one observation. The source of the sample is a study of T cells in tuberculosis. With V trimmed by 6 bases and J by 10 bases, 9 bases remained unmatched. CDR3 length: 13 residues. Germline V gives CDR1 MDHEN, CDR2 SYDVKM. Measured with immunoSEQ multiplex PCR; TCRdb has only the in-frame clones, and not every one. The sample lists over 25,000 clones, around 90% occurring once. The chain joins TRBV28 to TRBJ2-1; 7 nucleotides agree with TRBD1. The sequenced sample consisted of PBMCs. The origin of this receptor is a donor aged 10 to 29 with latent tuberculosis or without tuberculosis infection. CDR3: CASRDRPPYEQFF. The CDR3 nucleotides are TGTGCCAGCAGGGACAGGCCCCCATACGAGCAGTTCTTC.